The 16 T cell receptor beta chains presented below share a single source sample, sequenced in a study of blood T cell repertoires in COVID-19. Data came from immunoSEQ multiplex PCR; TCRdb stores just in-frame clones and leaves some out. The sample records approximately 75,000 clones, approximately 80% being singletons. The sample comprised peripheral blood. The source of these receptors is a woman of 80 years or more with acute or convalescent COVID-19.

This chain uses TRBV7-9 with TRBJ1-1; D perhaps matches TRBD1 (5 bases). Per the germline V gene, CDR1 is SEHNR and CDR2 is FQNEAQ (reference sequence). The CDR3 runs 19 residues. Trimming took off 0 bases at V and 0 bases at J, with 20 bases between the two ends. Here the CDR3 DNA reads TGTGCCAGCAGCTTAGCGCTTGCTTTTGGCGGGGGATTGAACACTGAAGCTTTCTTT. It yields the protein CASSLALAFGGGLNTEAFF.

As DNA, the CDR3 is TGTGCCAGCAGGATAGCGGGGATCAATGAGCAGTTCTTC. Its protein is CASRIAGINEQFF. This chain uses TRBV12-3 or TRBV12-4 with TRBJ2-1; 8 bases line up with TRBD2. The ends lost 6 bases at V and 6 bases at J; junction bases unmatched: 4. The CDR3 extends over 13 amino acids.

The genes are TRBV10-3 and TRBJ2-1; D is perhaps TRBD1 (7 bases). Looked up from germline, CDR1 is ENHRY and CDR2 is SYGVKD. There are 13 residues in the CDR3. Trimming left V 6 bases short and J 3 bases short, with 9 bases between. Here the CDR3 DNA reads TGTGCCATCAGCAGGGGGGACTACAATGAGCAGTTCTTC. This codes for CAISRGDYNEQFF.

V and J are TRBV7-2 and TRBJ2-7; 7 bases map to TRBD2. Germline V gene data show CDR1 as SGHTA and CDR2 as FQGNSA. CDR3 length equals 15 residues. V dropped 6 bases and J dropped 3; count of bases not matched to a gene: 11. The CDR3, as DNA: TGTGCCAGCAGTAATTACGGGGGGAGGTACTACGAGCAGTACTTC. It yields the protein CASSNYGGRYYEQYF.

The chain combines TRBV27 with TRBJ1-6; D is unresolved. Germline values: CDR1 MNHEY, CDR2 SMNVEV (reference sequence). The length of the CDR3 is 15 residues. V was cut by 6 bases and J by 7 bases, with 16 bases left in between. CDR3 loop: CASSPPGSQNSPLHF. The DNA for the CDR3 is TGTGCCAGCAGCCCCCCCGGGAGCCAAAATTCACCCCTCCACTTT.

The gene calls are TRBV7-9 and TRBJ1-6; possibly TRBD1 for D (5 bases). The CDR3 runs to 14 residues. Trimming left V 5 bases short and J 9 bases short, with 14 bases between. Germline V lookup: CDR1 SEHNR, CDR2 FQNEAQ (reference sequence). DNA for the CDR3: TGTGCCAGCAGCCCCCGGGGGGGTGGTTCACCCCTCCACTTT. This gives the protein CASSPRGGGSPLHF.

The V and J genes are TRBV6-5 and TRBJ1-2; a weak D match, TRBD1 (5 bases). V gave up 7 bases and J gave up 7 bases, with 19 bases separating them. The CDR3 runs 14 residues. CDR1 MNHEY and CDR2 SVGAGI come from the germline V gene. The CDR3 DNA is TGTGCCAGCATCCAACAGGTCCTTAGGGGTGGCTACACCTTC. It translates to CASIQQVLRGGYTF.

This clone was observed a few times. The V and J genes are TRBV3-1 (or the pseudogene TRBV3-2) and TRBJ1-1; D call uncertain. Per the germline V gene, CDR1 is LGHDT and CDR2 is YNNKEL (reference sequence). The ends were cut back, 4 bases at V and 4 bases at J, with 10 bases in the middle. There are 13 residues in the CDR3. CDR3 amino acids: CASSLRGSTEAFF. The CDR3 nucleotides read TGTGCCAGCAGCCTAAGAGGGAGCACTGAAGCTTTCTTT.

The chain combines TRBV5-1 with TRBJ1-3; TRBD1 aligns across 7 bases. This CDR3 has 16 amino acids. The junction had 4 bases not matched to a gene; V was cut back by 0 bases and J by 1 base. CDR1 is SGHRS and CDR2 is YFSETQ in the germline V gene. The CDR3: CASSLGGQISGNTIYF. Written as DNA, the CDR3 is TGCGCCAGCAGCTTGGGGGGACAGATATCTGGAAACACCATATATTTT.

Of note for this clone: At one of its ends the junction is not consistent with the germline gene, which may arise from a read error. This chain joins TRBV7-7 and TRBJ2-5, with D possibly TRBD2 on 6 matching bases. The germline V gene has CDR1 SSHAT and CDR2 FNYEAQ (reference sequence). The CDR3 runs to 15 residues. CDR3 residues: CASSLVEGPGETQYF. The CDR3 nucleotides are TGTGCTAGCAGCTTAGTGGAGGGACCTGGGGAGACCCAGTACTTC. The whole variable domain, remainder taken from reference TRBV7-7 and TRBJ2-5, is GAGVSQSPRYKVTKRGQDVTLRCDPISSHATLYWYQQALGQGPEFLTYFNYEAQPDKSGLPSDRFSAERPEGSISTLTIQRTEQRDSAMYRCASSLVEGPGETQYFGPGTRLLVL.

The table lists this clone with a count of one. V is TRBV5-4 and J is TRBJ1-4; D not certain. The V gene lost 4 bases and the J gene lost 7 bases, with 17 bases spanning the gap. CDR3 length: 15 residues. Germline CDR1 and CDR2: SGHNT and YYREEE (reference sequence). CDR3 loop: CASSHNQVGTEKLFF. Here the CDR3 DNA reads TGTGCCAGCAGCCATAACCAGGTGGGCACTGAAAAACTGTTTTTT.

CDR3 DNA: TGCAGTGCTCTTAGCTACAATGAGCAGTTCTTC. Translated: CSALSYNEQFF. The V call is TRBV20-1, the J call TRBJ2-1; D gene unclear. Germline CDR1 DFQATT, CDR2 SNEGSKA (reference sequence). V lost 5 bases, J lost 3 bases, and 5 bases lay in between. The CDR3 runs to 11 residues.

The chain is built from TRBV7-9 and TRBJ1-3, with a possible D match to TRBD1 (5 bases). There are 14 residues in the CDR3. The V and J ends lost 5 bases and 0 bases respectively, with 8 bases between them. Germline lookup yields CDR1 SEHNR and CDR2 FQNEAQ (reference sequence). As DNA, the CDR3 is TGTGCCAGCAGCCCAGGGAACTCTGGAAACACCATATATTTT. Protein: CASSPGNSGNTIYF.

V usage is TRBV18 and J usage is TRBJ1-3; TRBD1 matches at 7 bases. The CDR3 runs to 16 residues. The V and J ends lost 6 bases and 6 bases, in that order; junction bases with no gene match: 14. Germline V gives CDR1 KGHSH, CDR2 LQKENI. CDR3 DNA sequence: TGTGCCAGCTCCCAACAGGGTGGGACAGCAGTAAACACCATATATTTT. It codes for CASSQQGGTAVNTIYF.

The V gene is TRBV29-1, the J gene TRBJ2-7, with 8 bases identical to TRBD1. Germline CDR1 SQVTM, CDR2 ANQGSEA. The length of the CDR3 is 12 residues. The trim removed 0 bases at V and 8 bases at J, leaving 3 bases unmatched. The CDR3 region is CSVEETGDQQYF. CDR3 nucleotides: TGCAGCGTTGAAGAGACAGGGGATCAGCAGTACTTC.

V and J are TRBV7-2 and TRBJ2-3, with TRBD1 identical over 7 bases. The germline V gene encodes CDR1 SGHTA and CDR2 FQGNSA. This CDR3 comprises 17 residues. V lost 5 bases and J lost 4; bases outside the gene matches: 15. The CDR3 here is CASSPGARGGLADTQYF. For the CDR3, the DNA is TGTGCCAGCAGCCCAGGGGCGCGAGGGGGCCTGGCAGATACGCAGTATTTT.